In its sample, the clone carrying this T cell receptor (beta chain) was seen a few times. The sample belongs to a study of blood T cell repertoires in COVID-19. On the study more broadly: Donors in the United States, Italy and Spain gave samples during acute or convalescent COVID-19. Sources were T cells, B-cell-depleted T cells, or PBMCs; the material itself was cDNA or gDNA.

Study processing details: Amplification of reference gene primers provided the estimated nucleated cell counts. The table came from immunoSEQ multiplex PCR; TCRdb's copy has only in-frame clones and leaves some out. The DNA was the basis for D and trimming; V, J and clone size are from that table. Of about 490,000 clones in the sample, approximately 83% were seen once. Germline V gene data show CDR1 as SQVTM and CDR2 as ANQGSEA. Trimming cost V 7 bases and J 2 bases; bases outside gene matches: 20. The CDR3 has 18 amino acids. The sequenced sample was peripheral blood. This chain joins TRBV29-1 and TRBJ1-2; 9 bases line up with TRBD1. The receptor's source is a human donor in a cohort sampled during active COVID-19. The CDR3 reads CSARDRESLFLQNYGYTF. The CDR3 DNA reads as TGCAGCGCCCGGGACAGGGAATCACTTTTCCTGCAAAACTATGGCTACACCTTC.